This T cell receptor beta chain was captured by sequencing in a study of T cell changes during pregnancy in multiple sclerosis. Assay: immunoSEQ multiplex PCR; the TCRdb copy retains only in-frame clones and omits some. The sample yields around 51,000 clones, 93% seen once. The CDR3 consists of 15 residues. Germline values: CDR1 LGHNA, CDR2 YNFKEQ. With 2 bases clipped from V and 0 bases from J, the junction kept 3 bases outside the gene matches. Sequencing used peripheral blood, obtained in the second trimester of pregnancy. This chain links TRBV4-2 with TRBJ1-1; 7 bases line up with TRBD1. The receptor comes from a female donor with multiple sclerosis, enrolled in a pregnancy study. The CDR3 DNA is TGTGCCAGCAGCCAAAAGACAGGGATGAACACTGAAGCTTTCTTT. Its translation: CASSQKTGMNTEAFF.